This T cell receptor (beta chain) was identified during a study of T cell responses to AZD1222 COVID-19 vaccine (dated by TCRdb to about 2021). As for the study more broadly: A total of 230 to 250 trial participants underwent TCR sequencing, of whom 200 to 220 had received two doses of AZD1222 and 26 had received two doses of the MenACWY control vaccine. Enrollment into the trials was organized by age into subgroups of 18-55, 56-69 and 70-plus years, and those subgroups contained approximately 150, 30 and 60 TCR-sequenced participants, respectively.

This specimen's time point label, per the study, means: about 28 days (+/-7) after the second vaccine dose. AZD1222 recipients whose second dose came at about 4 weeks and those whose second dose came at about 12 weeks were combined into one group, since spike-specific TCR depth and breadth did not differ between the two schedules. The vaccinee samples were drawn from two UK trials, COV001 and COV002, one of which was a single-blind randomized controlled phase 2/3 trial testing AZD1222 (ChAdOx1 nCoV-19) in healthy adults. For TCRbeta chain sequencing, PBMC samples from trial participants were taken at day 0 and at day 28 after the second dose. The CDR3 regions of human TCRbeta chains were subjected to immunosequencing. The paper's data handling went like this. Repertoire TCRs were checked for matches against a reference library of SARS-CoV-2-specific TCRs that had been generated using the MIRA antigen-specificity platform. Breadth was defined as the fraction of unique TCRs that were SARS-CoV-2-associated, and depth was defined as the fraction of total T cells that were SARS-CoV-2-associated. Using the MIRA data, each spike-specific TCR was assigned both to the spike region to which the TCR was reactive and to a CD4 or CD8 class. Log10-transformed breadth and depth values were compared by one-way ANOVA with Sidak's multiple comparisons tests. Held by TCRdb, this immuneACCESS table contains in-frame sequences only and omits some clones. Under half of the omission traces to an unresolved V gene where checked; the cause of the rest is unknown. The V and J calls and clone size were taken over from that table, and D and trimming were inferred from the DNA. This sample gives roughly 150,000 clones in total; less than 95% of them show up just once. The ten top clones hold 5% to 6.5% of the sample.

Points the paper makes about the study in general: Most participants were white British and females outnumbered males, and the authors suggested that clonal diversity may have been underestimated. Vaccine-associated CD4 TCRs spanned the whole spike protein, with dominant responses in regions 160-218 and 743-854. Because no day 14 peak-response samples were available, the repertoires could be characterized only after the peak T cell response. After two AZD1222 doses, both the breadth and the depth of spike-specific TCRs were significantly higher than at day 0 and than in MenACWY recipients. The 56-69-year group was small, and its depth increase did not reach significance, likely because of low power. Reportedly, close to half of the unique spike-specific TCRs recognized epitopes lying outside the regions that are mutated in the B.1.351 and B.1.1.7 variants. Conclusions about previously exposed vaccinees are limited because only six or seven AZD1222 recipients were SARS-CoV-2 seropositive at baseline.

A word on this clone: Its specific antigen is unknown. This may be a read error: a much more frequent sequence differs by one nucleotide.

CDR1 and CDR2, looked up from the germline V gene, are MNHEY and SVGAGI. Trimming removed 4 bases from V and 5 bases from J, leaving 12 bases between the germline ends. From the cysteine through the phenylalanine, the CDR3 covers 15 amino acids. The kept DNA is CDR3 alone, 45 bases in frame from the first base. Sample: peripheral blood, taken 28 days after the second AZD1222 dose. Recombination joined TRBV6-5 with TRBJ1-6; perhaps TRBD1 is the D gene, with 6 bases matching. This clonotype originated in an adult who received the AZD1222 COVID-19 vaccine. The encoded CDR3 is CASSSRGTNNSPLHF. The DNA is as follows: TGTGCCAGCAGTTCTAGAGGGACAAATAATTCACCCCTCCACTTT.